These 6 T cell receptor beta chains came from one sample sequenced in a study of cytomegalovirus exposure and HLA in healthy donors. PCR primers comprised 60 Vbeta and 13 Jbeta primers. Assay used: immunoSEQ multiplex PCR; TCRdb lists only in-frame clones, some missing. The sample gives around 130,000 clones, more than 70% of which show up once; 6% to 8% is in the top ten. Sequenced: PBMCs. These receptor sequences come from a woman aged 25 to 39 in good health and CMV-seropositive.

This sequence joins TRBV2 and TRBJ1-5; perhaps TRBD1 as D (5 bases). V dropped 4 bases and J dropped 1 base, with 11 bases sitting between them. Per the germline V gene, CDR1 is SNHLY and CDR2 is FYNNEI. The CDR3 contains 15 residues. The CDR3 reads CASSARVESNQPQHF. CDR3 nucleotide sequence: TGTGCCAGCAGTGCCAGGGTGGAAAGCAATCAGCCCCAGCATTTT.

This clone has just one count. The rearrangement uses TRBV28 and TRBJ1-6; no clear D gene. This CDR3 has 15 amino acids. Trimming took 3 bases from V and 9 from J, leaving 15 bases between them. Per germline, CDR1 MDHEN and CDR2 SYDVKM. The DNA for the CDR3 is TGTGCCAGCAGTTTTAGTTACGACGGGAGTTCACCCCTCCACTTT. Translation: CASSFSYDGSSPLHF.

V gene TRBV7-8 combines with J gene TRBJ1-4, with D possibly matching TRBD1 (5 bases). CDR1 and CDR2 from the germline V gene are SGHVS and FQNEAQ. The length of the CDR3 is 16 residues. Trimming pared 7 bases from V and 8 bases from J, leaving 23 bases between. The CDR3 DNA is TGTGCCAGCACCCTCCAGACGGGGGAGGCGGGCGAAAAACTGTTTTTT. Protein sequence: CASTLQTGEAGEKLFF.

This clone was detected many times. The rearrangement uses TRBV7-9 and TRBJ1-1; D is possibly TRBD1 (5 bases). Trimming took 8 bases from V and 4 from J, leaving 20 bases between them. The CDR3 length is 15 residues. Per germline, CDR1 SEHNR and CDR2 FQNEAQ (reference sequence). CDR3 in DNA: TGTGCCAGCCGCTCCGGGGCGAGGAGGGGCACTGAAGCTTTCTTT. Residues: CASRSGARRGTEAFF.

The CDR3 bases are TGTGCCAGCAGTTCGGACAGGGAGGGGGAAAAACTGTTTTTT. Protein: CASSSDREGEKLFF. The V and J genes are TRBV6-5 and TRBJ1-4; 8 bases are shared with TRBD1. CDR3 length: 14 amino acids. The germline V gene encodes CDR1 MNHEY and CDR2 SVGAGI. The ends lost 4 bases at V and 8 bases at J; junction bases unmatched: 6.

The chain is built from TRBV2 and TRBJ1-1, with D unclear. The CDR3 loop spans 13 amino acids. Trimming removed 6 bases from V and 1 base from J, with 9 bases in between. The V gene's germline CDR1 is SNHLY and CDR2 FYNNEI. CDR3 coding DNA: TGTGCCAGCAGAGGAGTTCCGAACACTGAAGCTTTCTTT. Protein: CASRGVPNTEAFF. The whole variable domain, filled in from reference TRBV2 and TRBJ1-1, reads EPEVTQTPSHQVTQMGQEVILRCVPISNHLYFYWYRQILGQKVEFLVSFYNNEISEKSEIFDDQFSVERPDGSNFTLKIRSTKLEDSAMYFCASRGVPNTEAFFGQGTRLTVV.